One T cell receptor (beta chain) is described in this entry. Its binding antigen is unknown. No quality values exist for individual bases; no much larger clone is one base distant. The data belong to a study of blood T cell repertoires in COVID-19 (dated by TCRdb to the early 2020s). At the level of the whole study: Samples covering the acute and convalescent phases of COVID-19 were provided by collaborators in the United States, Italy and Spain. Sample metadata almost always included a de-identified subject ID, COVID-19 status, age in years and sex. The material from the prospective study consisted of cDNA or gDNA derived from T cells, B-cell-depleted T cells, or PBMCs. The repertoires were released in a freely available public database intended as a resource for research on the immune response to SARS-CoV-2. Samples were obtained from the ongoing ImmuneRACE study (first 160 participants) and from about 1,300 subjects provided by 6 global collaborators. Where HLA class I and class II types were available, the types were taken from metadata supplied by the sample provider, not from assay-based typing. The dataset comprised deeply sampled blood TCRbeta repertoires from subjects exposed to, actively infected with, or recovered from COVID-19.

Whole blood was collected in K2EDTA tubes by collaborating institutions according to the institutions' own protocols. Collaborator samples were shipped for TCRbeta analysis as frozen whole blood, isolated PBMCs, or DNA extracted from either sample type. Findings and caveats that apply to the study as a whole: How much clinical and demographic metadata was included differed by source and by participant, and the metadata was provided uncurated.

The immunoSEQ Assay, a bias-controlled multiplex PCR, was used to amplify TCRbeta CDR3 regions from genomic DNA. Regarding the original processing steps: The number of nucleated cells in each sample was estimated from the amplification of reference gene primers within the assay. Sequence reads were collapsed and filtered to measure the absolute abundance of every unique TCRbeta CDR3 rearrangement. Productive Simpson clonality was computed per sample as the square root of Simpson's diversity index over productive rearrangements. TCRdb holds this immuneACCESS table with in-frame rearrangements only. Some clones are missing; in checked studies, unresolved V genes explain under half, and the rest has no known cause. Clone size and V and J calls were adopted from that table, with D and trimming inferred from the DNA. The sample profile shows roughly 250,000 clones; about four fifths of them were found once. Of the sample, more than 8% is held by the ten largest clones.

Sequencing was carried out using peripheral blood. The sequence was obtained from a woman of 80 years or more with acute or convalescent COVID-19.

CDR3 protein: CASSPLGAGWAAEAFF. The bases read TGTGCCAGCAGCCCCCTAGGGGCAGGGTGGGCGGCTGAAGCTTTCTTT. The rearrangement combines TRBV9 with TRBJ1-1; TRBD1 might be the D gene, on 5 matching bases. Counted from cysteine to phenylalanine, this CDR3 has 16 amino acids. Only the CDR3 region is kept as DNA, spanning 48 bases read in frame from base 1. CDR1 and CDR2 were assigned from the germline V gene as SGDLS and YYNGEE. The junction shows trimming of 4 bases on V and 6 bases on J, plus 22 bases between the germline ends. The CDR3 plus the reference TRBV9 and TRBJ1-1 genes for the other parts give the full variable domain: DSGVTQTPKHLITATGQRVTLRCSPRSGDLSVYWYQQSLDQGLQFLIQYYNGEERAKGNILERFSAQQFPDLHSELNLSSLELGDSALYFCASSPLGAGWAAEAFFGQGTRLTVV.